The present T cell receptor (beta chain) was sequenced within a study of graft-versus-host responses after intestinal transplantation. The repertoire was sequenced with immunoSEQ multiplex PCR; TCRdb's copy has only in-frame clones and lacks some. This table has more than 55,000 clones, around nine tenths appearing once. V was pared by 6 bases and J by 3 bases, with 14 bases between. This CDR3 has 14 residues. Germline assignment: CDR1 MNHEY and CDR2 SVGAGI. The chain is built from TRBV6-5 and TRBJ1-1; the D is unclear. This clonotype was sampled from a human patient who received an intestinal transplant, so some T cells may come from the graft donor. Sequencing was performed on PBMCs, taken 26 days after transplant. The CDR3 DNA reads TGTGCCAGCAGCCCCTCACACAGCTACACTGAAGCTTTCTTT. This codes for CASSPSHSYTEAFF.